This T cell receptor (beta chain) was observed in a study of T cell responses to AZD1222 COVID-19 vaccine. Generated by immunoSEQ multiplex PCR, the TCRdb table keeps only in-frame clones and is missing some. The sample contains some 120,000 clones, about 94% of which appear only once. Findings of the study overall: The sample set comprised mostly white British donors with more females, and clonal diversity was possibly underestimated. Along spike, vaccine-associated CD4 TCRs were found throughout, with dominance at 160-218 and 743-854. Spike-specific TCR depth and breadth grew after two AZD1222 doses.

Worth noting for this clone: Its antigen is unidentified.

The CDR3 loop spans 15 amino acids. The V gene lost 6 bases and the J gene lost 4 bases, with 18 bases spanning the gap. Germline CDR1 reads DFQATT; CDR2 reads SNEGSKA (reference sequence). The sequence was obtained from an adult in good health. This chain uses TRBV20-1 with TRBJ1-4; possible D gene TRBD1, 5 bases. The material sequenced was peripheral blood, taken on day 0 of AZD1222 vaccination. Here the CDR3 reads CSASGQQGVNEKLFF. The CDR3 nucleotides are TGCAGTGCAAGTGGGCAGCAGGGAGTTAATGAAAAACTGTTTTTT.